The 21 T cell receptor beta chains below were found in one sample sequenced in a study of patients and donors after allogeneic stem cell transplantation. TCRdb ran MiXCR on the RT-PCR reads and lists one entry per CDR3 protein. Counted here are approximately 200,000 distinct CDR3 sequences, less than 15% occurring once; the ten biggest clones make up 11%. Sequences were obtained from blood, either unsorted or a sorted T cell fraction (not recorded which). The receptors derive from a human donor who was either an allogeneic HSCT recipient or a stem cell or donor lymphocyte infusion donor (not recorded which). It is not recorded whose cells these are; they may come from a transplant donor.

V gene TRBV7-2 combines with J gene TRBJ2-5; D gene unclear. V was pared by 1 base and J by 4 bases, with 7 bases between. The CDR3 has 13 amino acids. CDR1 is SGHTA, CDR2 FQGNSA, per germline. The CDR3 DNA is TGTGCCAGCAGCTTAGGACGGCGAGAGACCCAGTACTTC. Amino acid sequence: CASSLGRRETQYF.

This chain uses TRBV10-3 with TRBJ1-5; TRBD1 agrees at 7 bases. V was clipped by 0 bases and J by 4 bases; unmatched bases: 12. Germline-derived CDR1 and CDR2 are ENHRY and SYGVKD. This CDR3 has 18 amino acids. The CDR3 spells CAISESRGKGAGNQPQHF. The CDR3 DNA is TGTGCCATCAGTGAGTCAAGGGGAAAGGGGGCTGGGAATCAGCCCCAGCATTTT.

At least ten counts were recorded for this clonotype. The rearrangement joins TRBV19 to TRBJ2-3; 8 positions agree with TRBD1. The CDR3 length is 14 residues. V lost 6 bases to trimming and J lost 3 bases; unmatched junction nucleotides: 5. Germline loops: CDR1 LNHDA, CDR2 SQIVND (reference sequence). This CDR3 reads CASSPGQGTDTQYF. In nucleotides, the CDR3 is TGTGCCAGTAGCCCCGGACAGGGTACAGATACGCAGTATTTT.

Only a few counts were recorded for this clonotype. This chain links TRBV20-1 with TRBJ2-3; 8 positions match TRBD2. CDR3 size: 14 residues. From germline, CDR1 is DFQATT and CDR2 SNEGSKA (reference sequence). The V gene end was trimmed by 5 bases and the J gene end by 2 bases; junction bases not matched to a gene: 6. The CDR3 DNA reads TGCAGTGCTTTTGGACTAGCAGACACAGATACGCAGTATTTT. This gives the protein CSAFGLADTDTQYF.

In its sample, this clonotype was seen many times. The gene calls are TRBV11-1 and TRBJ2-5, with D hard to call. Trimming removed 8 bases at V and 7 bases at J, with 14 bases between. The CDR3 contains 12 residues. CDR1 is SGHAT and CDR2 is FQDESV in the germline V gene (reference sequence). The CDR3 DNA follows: TGTGCCAGCTCAAACCGAGTCGGGACCCAGTACTTC. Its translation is CASSNRVGTQYF.

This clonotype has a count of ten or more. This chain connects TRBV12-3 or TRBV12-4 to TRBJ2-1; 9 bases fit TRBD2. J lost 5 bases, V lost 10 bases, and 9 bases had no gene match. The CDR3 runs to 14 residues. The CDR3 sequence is CATLIAGVNNEQFF. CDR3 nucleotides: TGTGCCACACTAATAGCGGGGGTTAACAATGAGCAGTTCTTC.

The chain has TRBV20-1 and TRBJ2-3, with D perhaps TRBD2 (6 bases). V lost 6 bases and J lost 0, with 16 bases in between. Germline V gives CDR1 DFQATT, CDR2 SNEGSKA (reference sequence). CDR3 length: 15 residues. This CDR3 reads CSATILAFSTDTQYF. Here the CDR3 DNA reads TGCAGTGCCACCATTCTAGCGTTTAGCACAGATACGCAGTATTTT.

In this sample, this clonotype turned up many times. The CDR3 sequence: CAISGLASPDTQYF. The CDR3 nucleotides are TGTGCCATCAGTGGCCTAGCGAGTCCAGATACGCAGTATTTT. V is TRBV10-3 and J is TRBJ2-3; the D gene is possibly TRBD2 (6 bases). The V gene lost 4 bases and the J gene lost 4 bases, with 12 bases spanning the gap. The CDR3 is 14 residues long. The germline V gene encodes CDR1 ENHRY and CDR2 SYGVKD.

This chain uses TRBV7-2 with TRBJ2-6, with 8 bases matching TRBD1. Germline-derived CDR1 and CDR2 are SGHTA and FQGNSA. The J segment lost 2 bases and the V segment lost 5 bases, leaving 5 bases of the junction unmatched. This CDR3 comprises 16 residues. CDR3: CASSPSTGAGANVLTF. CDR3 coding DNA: TGTGCCAGCAGCCCTTCGACAGGGGCTGGGGCCAACGTCCTGACTTTC.

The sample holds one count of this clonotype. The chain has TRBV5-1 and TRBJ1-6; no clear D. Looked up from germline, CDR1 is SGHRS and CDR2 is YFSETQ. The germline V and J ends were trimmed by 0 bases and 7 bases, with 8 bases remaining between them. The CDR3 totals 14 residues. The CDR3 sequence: CASSLAQTNSPLHF. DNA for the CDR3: TGCGCCAGCAGCTTGGCACAGACAAATTCACCCCTCCACTTT.

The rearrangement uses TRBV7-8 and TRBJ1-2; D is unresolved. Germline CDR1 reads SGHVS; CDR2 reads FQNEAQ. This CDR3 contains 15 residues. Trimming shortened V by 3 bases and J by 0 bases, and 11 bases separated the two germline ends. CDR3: CASSFPGVANYGYTF. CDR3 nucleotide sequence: TGTGCCAGCAGCTTCCCCGGGGTGGCTAACTATGGCTACACCTTC.

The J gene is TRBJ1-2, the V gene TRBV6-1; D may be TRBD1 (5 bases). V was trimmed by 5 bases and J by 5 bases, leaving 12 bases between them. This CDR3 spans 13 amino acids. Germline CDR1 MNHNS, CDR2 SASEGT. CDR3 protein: CASSPGRVYGYTF. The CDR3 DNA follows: TGTGCCAGCAGTCCCGGCAGGGTGTATGGCTACACCTTC.

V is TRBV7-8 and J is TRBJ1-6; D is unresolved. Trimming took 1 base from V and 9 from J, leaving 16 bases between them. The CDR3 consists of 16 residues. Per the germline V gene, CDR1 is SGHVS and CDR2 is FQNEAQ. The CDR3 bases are TGTGCCAGCAGCTTAGATGCGGGCCCCAATCGTTCACCCCTCCACTTT. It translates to CASSLDAGPNRSPLHF. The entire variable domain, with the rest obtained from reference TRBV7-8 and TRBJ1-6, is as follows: GAGVSQSPRYKVAKRGQDVALRCDPISGHVSLFWYQQALGQGPEFLTYFQNEAQLDKSGLPSDRFFAERPEGSVSTLKIQRTQQEDSAVYLCASSLDAGPNRSPLHFGNGTRLTVT.

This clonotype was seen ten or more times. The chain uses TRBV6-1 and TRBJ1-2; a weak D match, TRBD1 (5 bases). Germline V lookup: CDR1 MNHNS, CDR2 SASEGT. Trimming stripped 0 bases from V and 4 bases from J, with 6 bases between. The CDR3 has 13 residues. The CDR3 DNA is TGTGCCAGCAGTGAAGCCGGGGGCTATGGCTACACCTTC. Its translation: CASSEAGGYGYTF.

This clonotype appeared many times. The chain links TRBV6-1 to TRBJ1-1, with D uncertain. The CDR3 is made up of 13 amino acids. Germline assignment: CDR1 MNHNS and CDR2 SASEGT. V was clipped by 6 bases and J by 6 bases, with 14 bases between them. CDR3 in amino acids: CASRETLSAEAFF. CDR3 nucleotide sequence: TGTGCCAGCAGAGAAACACTTTCCGCTGAAGCTTTCTTT.

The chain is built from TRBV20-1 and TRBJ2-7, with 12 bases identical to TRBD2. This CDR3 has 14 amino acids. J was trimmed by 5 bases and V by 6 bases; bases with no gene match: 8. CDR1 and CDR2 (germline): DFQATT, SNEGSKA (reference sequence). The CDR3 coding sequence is TGCAGTGCCAGTACTAGCGGGGGGTCCGACGAGCAGTACTTC. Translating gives CSASTSGGSDEQYF.

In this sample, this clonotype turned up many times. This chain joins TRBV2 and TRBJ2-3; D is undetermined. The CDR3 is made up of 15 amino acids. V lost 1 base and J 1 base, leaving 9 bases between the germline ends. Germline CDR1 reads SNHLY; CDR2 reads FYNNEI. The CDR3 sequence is CASSEVRSRTDTQYF. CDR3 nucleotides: TGTGCCAGCAGTGAAGTTCGCAGTCGCACAGATACGCAGTATTTT.

The CDR3 region is CASRRENTGELFF. Here the CDR3 DNA reads TGTGCCAGCAGGCGGGAGAACACCGGGGAGCTGTTTTTT. This chain links TRBV9 with TRBJ2-2; possible D gene TRBD2, 6 bases. This CDR3 spans 13 amino acids. Germline V gene lookup returns CDR1 SGDLS and CDR2 YYNGEE. V was shortened by 5 bases and J by 1 base, with 6 bases between the two germline ends.

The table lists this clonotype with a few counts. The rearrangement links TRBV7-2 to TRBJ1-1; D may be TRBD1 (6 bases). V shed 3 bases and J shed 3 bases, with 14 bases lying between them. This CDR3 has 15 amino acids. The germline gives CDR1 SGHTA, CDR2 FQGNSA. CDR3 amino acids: CASSFQGTGDTEAFF. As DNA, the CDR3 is TGTGCCAGCAGCTTTCAGGGGACGGGGGACACTGAAGCTTTCTTT.

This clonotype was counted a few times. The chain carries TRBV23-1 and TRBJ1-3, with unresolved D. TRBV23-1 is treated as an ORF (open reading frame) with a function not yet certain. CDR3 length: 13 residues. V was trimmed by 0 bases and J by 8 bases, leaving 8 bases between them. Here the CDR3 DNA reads TGCGCCAGCAGTCAATCGGAGGGAGACACCATATATTTT. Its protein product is CASSQSEGDTIYF.

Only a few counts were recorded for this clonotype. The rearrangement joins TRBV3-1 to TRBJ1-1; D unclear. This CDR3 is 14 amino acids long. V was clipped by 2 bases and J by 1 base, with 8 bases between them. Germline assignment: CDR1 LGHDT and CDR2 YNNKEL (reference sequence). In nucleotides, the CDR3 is TGTGCCAGCAGCCAATTATGGGGGAACACTGAAGCTTTCTTT. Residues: CASSQLWGNTEAFF. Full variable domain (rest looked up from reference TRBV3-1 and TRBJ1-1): DTAVSQTPKYLVTQMGNDKSIKCEQNLGHDTMYWYKQDSKKFLKIMFSYNNKELIINETVPNRFSPKSPDKAHLNLHINSLELGDSAVYFCASSQLWGNTEAFFGQGTRLTVV.